Below, 11 T cell receptor beta chains from the same sample are listed, as sequenced in a study of blood T cell repertoires in COVID-19. Measured with immunoSEQ multiplex PCR; TCRdb has only the in-frame clones, and not every one. The sample carries under 300,000 clones, roughly four fifths recorded once. Sequencing was done on a sample of peripheral blood. Receptor source: a man younger than 45 who had recovered from COVID-19.

The chain recombines TRBV15 with TRBJ2-3; D is uncertain. The CDR3 loop spans 14 amino acids. Trimming pared 2 bases from V and 1 base from J, leaving 7 bases between. Germline CDR1 and CDR2: LNHNV and YYDKDF (reference sequence). The chain's CDR3 is CATSRISGTDTQYF. Written as DNA, the CDR3 is TGTGCCACCAGCAGAATCAGCGGCACAGATACGCAGTATTTT.

The rearrangement links TRBV25-1 to TRBJ2-3; the match to TRBD2 covers 12 bases. The CDR3 runs 18 residues. The junction had 10 bases not matched to a gene; V was cut back by 4 bases and J by 2 bases. The germline gives CDR1 MGHDK, CDR2 SYGVNS. The CDR3 loop is CASSGGPTSGGFTDTQYF. The CDR3 coding sequence is TGTGCCAGCAGTGGTGGGCCCACTAGCGGGGGGTTCACAGATACGCAGTATTTT.

The chain is built from TRBV2 and TRBJ1-5; D gene ambiguous. The V gene's germline CDR1 is SNHLY and CDR2 FYNNEI. Trimming removed 6 bases from V and 2 bases from J, with 14 bases in between. This CDR3 is built from 15 residues. The CDR3 spells CASSTGGKGNQPQHF. In DNA form, the CDR3 reads TGTGCCAGCAGCACCGGAGGGAAGGGCAATCAGCCCCAGCATTTT.

The V gene is TRBV2, the J gene TRBJ1-2; D not resolved. In germline, CDR1 is SNHLY, CDR2 FYNNEI. CDR3 length: 14 residues. Trimming cost V 7 bases and J 2 bases, with 14 bases left between them. The CDR3 loop is CASILSGGNYGYTF. The CDR3 nucleotides read TGTGCCAGCATTCTTTCTGGAGGGAACTATGGCTACACCTTC.

This rearrangement joins TRBV7-3 to TRBJ2-3; TRBD2 agrees at 8 bases. CDR1 and CDR2 from the germline V gene are SGHTA and FQGTGA. The length of the CDR3 is 16 residues. The V gene end was trimmed by 0 bases and the J gene end by 5 bases; junction bases not matched to a gene: 7. The CDR3 DNA sequence: TGTGCCAGCAGCTTAACTAGCGGGGAAGTAGGAGATACGCAGTATTTT. It is translated as CASSLTSGEVGDTQYF.

CDR3: CASSGPGGTQYF. The CDR3 nucleotides are TGCGCCAGCAGTGGGCCGGGGGGTACGCAGTATTTT. The V call is TRBV10-1, the J call TRBJ2-3, with TRBD2 matching over 7 bases. J gave up 8 bases and V 4 bases, and 3 bases lay outside the gene matches. The CDR3 spans 12 residues. Germline CDR1 is WNHNN and CDR2 is SYGVQD (reference sequence).

The chain joins TRBV24-1 to TRBJ2-3; 8 positions match TRBD2. The CDR3 totals 12 residues. J gave up 2 bases and V 12 bases, and 3 bases lay outside the gene matches. CDR1 and CDR2 from the germline V gene are KGHDR and SFDVKD. This CDR3 reads CASGGNTDTQYF. CDR3 coding DNA: TGTGCCTCGGGGGGGAACACAGATACGCAGTATTTT.

DNA for the CDR3: TGTGCCAGCAGCGGTACAGGGTCGAACACCGGGGAGCTGTTTTTT. Its protein product is CASSGTGSNTGELFF. The chain joins TRBV5-5 to TRBJ2-2, with D possibly TRBD1 on 6 matching bases. Germline V gene lookup returns CDR1 SGHKS and CDR2 YYEKEE (reference sequence). This CDR3 region has 15 residues. The V and J ends lost 4 bases and 0 bases respectively, with 10 bases between them.

The V gene is TRBV18, the J gene TRBJ2-1, with D tentatively TRBD1 (5 bases). The V gene's germline CDR1 is KGHSH and CDR2 LQKENI. Trimming left V 4 bases short and J 7 bases short, with 11 bases between. The CDR3 has 13 residues. CDR3 sequence: CASSQSGRNEQFF. CDR3 nucleotide sequence: TGTGCCAGCTCACAGTCAGGGCGGAATGAGCAGTTCTTC. The full variable domain, in which reference TRBV18 and TRBJ2-1 provide the parts outside the CDR3, is NAGVMQNPRHLVRRRGQEARLRCSPMKGHSHVYWYRQLPEEGLKFMVYLQKENIIDESGMPKERFSAEFPKEGPSILRIQQVVRGDSAAYFCASSQSGRNEQFFGPGTRLTVL.

This clone was recorded a few times. The chain is built from TRBV7-9 and TRBJ1-1; 7 bases are shared with TRBD1. Germline loops: CDR1 SEHNR, CDR2 FQNEAQ (reference sequence). The CDR3 sequence is 14 residues long. V gave up 5 bases and J gave up 4 bases; unmatched junction bases: 7. CDR3 sequence: CASSRTGVGTEAFF. CDR3 coding DNA: TGTGCCAGCAGCCGAACAGGGGTCGGCACTGAAGCTTTCTTT.

The gene calls are TRBV4-1 and TRBJ2-1; 7 bases fit TRBD2. This CDR3 contains 14 residues. CDR1 is MGHRA and CDR2 is YSYEKL in the germline V gene. V dropped 1 base and J dropped 15; count of bases not matched to a gene: 12. The CDR3 loop reads CASSQVGRGRAPFF. As DNA, the CDR3 is TGCGCCAGCAGCCAAGTGGGGCGGGGGAGGGCTCCGTTCTTC.